This T cell receptor beta chain was documented in a study of blood T cell repertoires in COVID-19 (dated by TCRdb to 2019 to 2021). Regarding the complete study: Samples from collaborators originated in the United States, Italy and Spain and spanned both the acute and convalescent phases of COVID-19. Where available, HLA class I and class II types were obtained from metadata supplied by the sample provider rather than from assay-based typing. Deeply sampled blood TCRbeta repertoires from subjects exposed to, actively infected with, or recovered from COVID-19 were included in the dataset. The prospective study material was composed of cDNA or gDNA derived from T cells, B-cell-depleted T cells, or PBMCs. Samples came from the ongoing ImmuneRACE study (first 160 participants) plus 1,254 subjects from 6 global collaborators. The repertoires were made available in a free public database intended to serve as a resource for research on the immune response to SARS-CoV-2. The sample metadata nearly always contained a de-identified subject ID, COVID-19 status, age in years and sex. What the authors observed across the whole study: The quantity of clinical and demographic metadata differed by source and by participant and was supplied without curation.

TCRbeta CDR3 regions were amplified from genomic DNA using the immunoSEQ Assay, a bias-controlled multiplex PCR. The source study handled its data this way. Nucleated cell counts per sample were estimated from amplification of reference gene primers within the assay. To quantify the absolute abundance of each unique TCRbeta CDR3 rearrangement, sequence reads were collapsed and filtered. For each sample, productive Simpson clonality was calculated by taking the square root of Simpson's diversity index across productive rearrangements. The source is immuneACCESS, and TCRdb retained only in-frame sequences with V and J called. Part of the clones is not carried over; for the studies checked, unresolved V genes explain less than half of this, and the remainder is unexplained. V, J and clone size were drawn from that table, and D and trimming were deduced from the DNA. A total of roughly 81,000 clones appear in this sample, 89% of them only once. 12% of the sample comes from the top ten.

Notes on this clone: Its binding antigen is unknown. Base qualities are not provided; no much larger clone lies one nucleotide away.

Germline trimming amounts to 8 bases on V and 4 bases on J, with 4 as the count of junction bases outside the gene matches. Including the terminal cysteine and phenylalanine, the CDR3 comprises 14 residues. Kept here is only the CDR3 DNA, which spans 42 bases and is read in frame from base 1. CDR1 and CDR2, looked up from the germline V gene, are MGHRA and YSYEKL. Whole blood was collected in K2EDTA tubes by collaborating institutions according to the institutions' own protocols. For TCRbeta analysis, collaborators shipped samples as frozen whole blood, isolated PBMCs, or DNA extracted from either of those sample types.

This receptor was identified in an older man with active or convalescent COVID-19. The rearrangement combines TRBV4-1 with TRBJ2-3; TRBD1 matches 12 bases in the middle. Material: peripheral blood. CDR3 loop: CASGGTGGADTQYF. The DNA sequence is as follows: TGCGCCAGCGGGGGGACAGGGGGCGCAGATACGCAGTATTTT.